This T cell receptor beta chain originates from a study of blood T cell repertoires in COVID-19. Study overall: Spain, Italy and the United States supplied samples that represented acute and convalescent COVID-19. PBMCs, B-cell-depleted T cells, or T cells provided the cDNA or gDNA that made up the material.

In the original processing: Reference gene primers were amplified, and this amplification served to estimate nucleated cell counts. Generated by immunoSEQ multiplex PCR, the TCRdb table keeps only in-frame clones and is missing some. The V and J calls and the clone size are those of that table, but D and trimming were determined from the DNA. The table shows 70,000 to 95,000 clones, with 81% occurring only once. Germline lookup yields CDR1 SGHVS and CDR2 FNYEAQ. CDR3 size: 15 residues. Between the trimmed V and J ends, which lost 0 bases and 0 bases, there was a span of 6 bases. The sample consisted of peripheral blood. This TCR derives from a woman aged 70-85 years with acute or convalescent COVID-19. The chain couples TRBV7-6 to TRBJ2-1; D unclear. The CDR3 coding sequence is TGTGCCAGCAGCTTAGCGGCAATCTCCTACAATGAGCAGTTCTTC. Residues: CASSLAAISYNEQFF.